Listed here are 10 T cell receptor beta chains from one sample, sequenced in a study of blood T cell repertoires in COVID-19. The protocol was immunoSEQ multiplex PCR, while the TCRdb copy is restricted to in-frame clones and leaves out a portion. In the table there are over 130,000 clones, 60% to 85% of which are singletons. The specimen was peripheral blood. These receptors were obtained from a woman aged 80 or over with active or convalescent COVID-19.

The V and J genes are TRBV7-2 and TRBJ2-1; TRBD2 agrees at 9 bases. Germline V gene data show CDR1 as SGHTA and CDR2 as FQGNSA. The CDR3 loop spans 14 amino acids. V shed 5 bases, J shed 4 bases, and the junction held 3 bases outside the gene matches. CDR3 DNA: TGTGCCAGCAGCGGGACTAGCTTTTACAATGAGCAGTTCTTC. This translates into CASSGTSFYNEQFF.

CDR3 coding DNA: TGTGCCAGCAGCTTAGCGCGGGCGGACACCGGGGAGCTGTTTTTT. Its protein product is CASSLARADTGELFF. The chain links TRBV11-1 to TRBJ2-2; perhaps TRBD2 as D (5 bases). Germline V gene lookup returns CDR1 SGHAT and CDR2 FQDESV (reference sequence). There are 15 residues in the CDR3. With 0 bases removed from V and 3 bases from J, the gap between germline ends came to 8 bases. Filled out from reference TRBV11-1 and TRBJ2-2, the complete variable domain reads EAEVAQSPRYKITEKSQAVAFWCDPISGHATLYWYRQILGQGPELLVQFQDESVVDDSQLPKDRFSAERLKGVDSTLKIQPAELGDSAMYLCASSLARADTGELFFGEGSRLTVL.

The chain joins TRBV4-2 to TRBJ1-2, with a tentative D call TRBD1 (6 bases). The germline V gene encodes CDR1 LGHNA and CDR2 YNFKEQ. V was cut by 3 bases and J by 5 bases, with 16 bases left in between. This CDR3 has 15 amino acids. CDR3 in amino acids: CASSQVSTGEYGYTF. DNA of the CDR3: TGTGCCAGCAGCCAGGTTTCGACAGGAGAGTATGGCTACACCTTC.

The chain joins TRBV6-5 to TRBJ1-2; 8 bases align to TRBD1. V trimming: 5 bases; J trimming: 6 bases; junction bases outside the gene matches: 11. The germline V gene encodes CDR1 MNHEY and CDR2 SVGAGI. The CDR3 sequence is 15 residues long. In DNA form, the CDR3 reads TGTGCCAGCAGTCCTCGACAGGGGACGCTTGATGGCTACACCTTC. It codes for CASSPRQGTLDGYTF.

The chain is built from TRBV5-1 and TRBJ1-6, with 8 positions matching TRBD1. V shed 5 bases and J 10 bases; nucleotides not matched to a gene: 11. CDR1 and CDR2 from the germline V gene are SGHRS and YFSETQ. The CDR3 consists of 15 residues. The CDR3 region is CASSLLDRVQSPLHF. In DNA form, the CDR3 reads TGCGCCAGCAGTTTACTGGACAGGGTTCAATCACCCCTCCACTTT.

The genes are TRBV3-1 (or the pseudogene TRBV3-2) and TRBJ1-3; D unresolved. CDR1 and CDR2 (germline): LGHDT, YNNKEL (reference sequence). V gave up 2 bases and J gave up 1 base, with 12 bases separating them. The CDR3 is made up of 16 amino acids. CDR3 in amino acids: CASSQPLLGSGNTIYF. The CDR3 coding sequence is TGTGCCAGCAGCCAACCCCTACTCGGGTCTGGAAACACCATATATTTT.

Many counts were recorded for this clone. J is TRBJ1-1 and V is TRBV7-2; possibly TRBD1 for D (6 bases). Germline CDR1 is SGHTA and CDR2 is FQGNSA. This CDR3 spans 15 amino acids. Trimming took 1 base from V and 5 from J, leaving 14 bases between them. For the CDR3, the DNA is TGTGCCAGCAGCTTAGTTCTCCAGGGGAAAACTGAAGCTTTCTTT. This gives the protein CASSLVLQGKTEAFF.

Here the CDR3 DNA reads TGTGCCAGCTCACCACGGGACAGTCGGACTGAAGCTTTCTTT. Amino acid sequence: CASSPRDSRTEAFF. J is TRBJ1-1 and V is TRBV18, with 7 bases that match TRBD1. V lost 1 base to trimming and J lost 5 bases; unmatched junction nucleotides: 4. Germline CDR1 and CDR2: KGHSH and LQKENI. The CDR3 runs 14 residues.

The V and J genes are TRBV4-2 and TRBJ2-5; no definite D call. Trimming stripped 0 bases from V and 1 base from J, with 6 bases between. Germline V gene sequence: CDR1 LGHNA, CDR2 YNFKEQ. This CDR3 is 14 amino acids long. The CDR3, as DNA: TGTGCCAGCAGCCAAGATGCCAGCCAAGAGACCCAGTACTTC. Amino acids: CASSQDASQETQYF.

A few counts support this clone. The J gene is TRBJ2-5, the V gene TRBV28, with a tentative D call TRBD2 (6 bases). The V gene's germline CDR1 is MDHEN and CDR2 SYDVKM. The CDR3 contains 15 residues. The V end lost 4 bases, the J end lost 2 bases, and 14 bases lay between the germline ends. CDR3 sequence (DNA): TGTGCCAGCAGTTCCACCCGGGAGCCACAAGAGACCCAGTACTTC. Translated: CASSSTREPQETQYF. Full variable domain (missing parts from reference TRBV28 and TRBJ2-5): DVKVTQSSRYLVKRTGEKVFLECVQDMDHENMFWYRQDPGLGLRLIYFSYDVKMKEKGDIPEGYSVSREKKERFSLILESASTNQTSMYLCASSSTREPQETQYFGPGTRLLVL.